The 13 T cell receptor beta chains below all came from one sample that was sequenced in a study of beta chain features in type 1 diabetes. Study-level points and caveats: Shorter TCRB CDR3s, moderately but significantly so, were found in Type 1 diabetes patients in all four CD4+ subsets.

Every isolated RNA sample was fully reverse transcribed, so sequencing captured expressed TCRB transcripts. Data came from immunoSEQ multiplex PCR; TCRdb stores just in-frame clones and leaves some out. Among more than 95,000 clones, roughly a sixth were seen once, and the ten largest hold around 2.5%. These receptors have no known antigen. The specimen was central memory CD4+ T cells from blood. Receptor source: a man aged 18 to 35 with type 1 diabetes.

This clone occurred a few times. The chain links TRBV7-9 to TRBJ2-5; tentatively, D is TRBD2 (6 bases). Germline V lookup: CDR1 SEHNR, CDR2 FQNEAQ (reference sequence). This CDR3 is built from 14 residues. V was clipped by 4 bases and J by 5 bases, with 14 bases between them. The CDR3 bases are TGTGCCAGCAGCTCCCCGGACCGGGAGGAGACCCAGTACTTC. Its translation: CASSSPDREETQYF. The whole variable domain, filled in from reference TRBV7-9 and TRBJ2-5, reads DTGVSQNPRHKITKRGQNVTFRCDPISEHNRLYWYRQTLGQGPEFLTYFQNEAQLEKSRLLSDRFSAERPKGSFSTLEIQRTEQGDSAMYLCASSSPDREETQYFGPGTRLLVL.

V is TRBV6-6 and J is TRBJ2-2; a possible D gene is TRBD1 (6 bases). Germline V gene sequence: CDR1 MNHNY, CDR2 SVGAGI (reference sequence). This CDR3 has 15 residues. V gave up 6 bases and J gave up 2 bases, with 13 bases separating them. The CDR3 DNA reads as TGTGCCAGCAGACCTGGGACACTTAACACCGGGGAGCTGTTTTTT. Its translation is CASRPGTLNTGELFF.

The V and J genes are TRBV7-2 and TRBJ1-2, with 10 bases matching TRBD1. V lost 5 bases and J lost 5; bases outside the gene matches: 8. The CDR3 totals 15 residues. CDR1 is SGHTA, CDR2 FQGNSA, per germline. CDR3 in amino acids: CASSPRQGAEYGYTF. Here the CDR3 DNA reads TGTGCCAGCAGCCCCCGACAGGGGGCGGAGTATGGCTACACCTTC. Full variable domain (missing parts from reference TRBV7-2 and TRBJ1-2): GAGVSQSPSNKVTEKGKDVELRCDPISGHTALYWYRQSLGQGLEFLIYFQGNSAPDKSGLPSDRFSAERTGGSVSTLTIQRTQQEDSAVYLCASSPRQGAEYGYTFGSGTRLTVV.

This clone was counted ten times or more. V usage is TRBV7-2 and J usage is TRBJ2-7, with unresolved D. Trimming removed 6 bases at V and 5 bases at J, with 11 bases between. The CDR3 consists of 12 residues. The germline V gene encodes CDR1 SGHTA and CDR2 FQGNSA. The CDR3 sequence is CASRGEPDEQYF. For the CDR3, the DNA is TGTGCCAGCAGGGGTGAGCCCGACGAGCAGTACTTC.

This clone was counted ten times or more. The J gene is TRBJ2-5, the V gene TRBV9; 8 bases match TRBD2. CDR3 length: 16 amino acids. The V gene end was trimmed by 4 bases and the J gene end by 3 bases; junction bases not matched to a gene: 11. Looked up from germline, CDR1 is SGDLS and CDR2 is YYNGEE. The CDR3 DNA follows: TGTGCCAGCAGCACCCGCCTCAGCGGGGGAAAAGAGACCCAGTACTTC. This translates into CASSTRLSGGKETQYF.

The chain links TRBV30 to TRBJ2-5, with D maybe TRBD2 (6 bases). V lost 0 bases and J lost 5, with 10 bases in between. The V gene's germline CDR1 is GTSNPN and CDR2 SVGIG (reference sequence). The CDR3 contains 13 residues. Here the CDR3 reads CAWSVRGSETQYF. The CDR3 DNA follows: TGTGCCTGGAGTGTACGGGGGTCCGAGACCCAGTACTTC.

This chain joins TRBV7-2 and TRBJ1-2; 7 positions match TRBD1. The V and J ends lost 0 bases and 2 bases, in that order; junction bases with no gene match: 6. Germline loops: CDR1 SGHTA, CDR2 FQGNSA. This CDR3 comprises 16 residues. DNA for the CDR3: TGTGCCAGCAGCTTAGCACACAGGGGAAACAACTATGGCTACACCTTC. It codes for CASSLAHRGNNYGYTF.

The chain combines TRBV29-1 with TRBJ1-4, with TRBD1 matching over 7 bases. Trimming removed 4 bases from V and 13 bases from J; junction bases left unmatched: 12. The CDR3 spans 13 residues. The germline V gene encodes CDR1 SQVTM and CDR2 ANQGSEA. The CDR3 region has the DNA TGCAGCGTTGCAGGGACAGCGCTCGGGGGACTGTTTTTT. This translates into CSVAGTALGGLFF.

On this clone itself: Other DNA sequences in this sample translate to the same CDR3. The CDR3 DNA follows: TGTGCCATCAGTGAGGGGGCGGAGACCCAGTACTTC. This encodes CAISEGAETQYF. The V and J genes are TRBV10-3 and TRBJ2-5, with D possibly matching TRBD1 (5 bases). V was shortened by 2 bases and J by 5 bases, with 6 bases between the two germline ends. Germline values: CDR1 ENHRY, CDR2 SYGVKD. This CDR3 contains 12 residues.

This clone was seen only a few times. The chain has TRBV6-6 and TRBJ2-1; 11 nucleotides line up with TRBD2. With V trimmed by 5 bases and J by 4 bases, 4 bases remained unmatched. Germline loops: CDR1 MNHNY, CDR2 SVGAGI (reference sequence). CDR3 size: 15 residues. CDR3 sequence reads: CASSDTSGGYNEQFF. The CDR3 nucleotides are TGTGCCAGCAGTGATACTAGCGGGGGTTACAATGAGCAGTTCTTC.

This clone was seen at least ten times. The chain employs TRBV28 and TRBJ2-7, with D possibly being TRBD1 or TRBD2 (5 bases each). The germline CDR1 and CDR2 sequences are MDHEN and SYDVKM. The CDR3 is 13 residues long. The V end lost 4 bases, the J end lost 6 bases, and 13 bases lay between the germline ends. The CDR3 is CASSSGTRSEQYF. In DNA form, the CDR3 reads TGTGCCAGCAGTTCCGGGACGCGATCCGAGCAGTACTTC.

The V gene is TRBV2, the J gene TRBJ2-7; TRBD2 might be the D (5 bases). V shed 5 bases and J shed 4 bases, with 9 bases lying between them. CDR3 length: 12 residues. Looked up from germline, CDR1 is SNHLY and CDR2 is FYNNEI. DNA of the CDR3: TGTGCCAGCAGTTTTACTAGGTACGAGCAGTACTTC. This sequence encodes CASSFTRYEQYF.

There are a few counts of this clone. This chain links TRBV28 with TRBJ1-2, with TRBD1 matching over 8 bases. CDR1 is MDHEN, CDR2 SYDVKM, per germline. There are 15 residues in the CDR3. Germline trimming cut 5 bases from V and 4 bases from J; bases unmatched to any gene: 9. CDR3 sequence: CASSRPDRDAYGYTF. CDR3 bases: TGTGCCAGCAGTCGCCCGGACAGGGATGCCTATGGCTACACCTTC.